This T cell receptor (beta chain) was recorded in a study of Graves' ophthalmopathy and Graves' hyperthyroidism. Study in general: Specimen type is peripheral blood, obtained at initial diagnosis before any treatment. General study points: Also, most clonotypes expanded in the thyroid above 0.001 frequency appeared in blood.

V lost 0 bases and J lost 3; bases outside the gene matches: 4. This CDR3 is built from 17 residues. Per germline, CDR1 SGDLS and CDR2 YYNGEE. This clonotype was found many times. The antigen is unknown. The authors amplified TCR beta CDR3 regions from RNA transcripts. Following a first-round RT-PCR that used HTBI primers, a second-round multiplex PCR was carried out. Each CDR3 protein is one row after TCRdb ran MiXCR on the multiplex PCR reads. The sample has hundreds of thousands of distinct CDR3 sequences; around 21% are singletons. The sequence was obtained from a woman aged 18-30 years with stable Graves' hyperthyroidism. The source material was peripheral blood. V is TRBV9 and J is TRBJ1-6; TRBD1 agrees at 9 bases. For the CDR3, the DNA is TGTGCCAGCAGCGTAGAACAGGGGGCGGACTATAATTCACCCCTCCACTTT. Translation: CASSVEQGADYNSPLHF.